This note documents a single T cell receptor beta chain sequence. Deletions cut 6 bases from V and 6 bases from J, with 18 bases between. There are 15 residues in the CDR3. Germline loops: CDR1 MDHEN, CDR2 SYDVKM. Profiling relied on immunoSEQ multiplex PCR, and the TCRdb table lists in-frame clones only, not all of them. This table has about 22,000 clones, roughly 89% appearing once. This entry is derived from a study of chemoradiotherapy in HPV16-positive cancers. The source material was blood, sampled from a patient who underwent chemoradiotherapy. The J gene is TRBJ1-5, the V gene TRBV28, with a possible D match to TRBD1 (6 bases). This clonotype was obtained from a human donor with HPV-associated anogenital cancer. Written as DNA, the CDR3 is TGTGCCAGCAGAGAGACAGGAATTCCCTCTCAGCCCCAGCATTTT. Protein sequence: CASRETGIPSQPQHF.